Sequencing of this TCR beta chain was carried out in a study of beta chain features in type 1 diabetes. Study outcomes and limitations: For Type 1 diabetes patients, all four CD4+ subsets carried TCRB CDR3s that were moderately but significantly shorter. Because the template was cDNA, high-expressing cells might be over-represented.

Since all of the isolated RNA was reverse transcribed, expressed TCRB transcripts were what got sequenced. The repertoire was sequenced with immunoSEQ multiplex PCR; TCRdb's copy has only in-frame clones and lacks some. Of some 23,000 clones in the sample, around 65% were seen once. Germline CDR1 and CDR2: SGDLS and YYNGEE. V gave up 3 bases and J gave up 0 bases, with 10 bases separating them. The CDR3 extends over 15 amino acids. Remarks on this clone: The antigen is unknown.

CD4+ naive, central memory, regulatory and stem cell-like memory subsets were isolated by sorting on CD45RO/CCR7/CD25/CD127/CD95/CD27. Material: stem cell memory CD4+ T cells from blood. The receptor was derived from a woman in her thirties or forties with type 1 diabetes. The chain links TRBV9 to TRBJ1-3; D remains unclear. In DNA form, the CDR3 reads TGTGCCAGCAGCGCCGACACCCGCTCTGGAAACACCATATATTTT. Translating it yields CASSADTRSGNTIYF.